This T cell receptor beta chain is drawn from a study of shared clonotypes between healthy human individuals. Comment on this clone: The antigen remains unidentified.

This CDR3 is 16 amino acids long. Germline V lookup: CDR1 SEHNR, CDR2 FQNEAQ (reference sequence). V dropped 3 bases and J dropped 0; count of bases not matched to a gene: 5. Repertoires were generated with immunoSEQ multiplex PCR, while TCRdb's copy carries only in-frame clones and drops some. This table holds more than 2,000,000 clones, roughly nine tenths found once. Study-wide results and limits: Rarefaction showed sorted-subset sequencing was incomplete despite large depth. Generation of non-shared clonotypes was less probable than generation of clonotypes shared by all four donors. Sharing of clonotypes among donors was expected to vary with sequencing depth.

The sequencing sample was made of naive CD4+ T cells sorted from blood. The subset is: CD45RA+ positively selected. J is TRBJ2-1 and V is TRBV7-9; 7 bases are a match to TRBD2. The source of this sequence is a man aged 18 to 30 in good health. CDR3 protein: CASSLTGGVSYNEQFF. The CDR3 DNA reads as TGTGCCAGCAGCTTGACGGGGGGTGTCTCCTACAATGAGCAGTTCTTC.